This TCR beta chain stems from a study of blood T cell repertoires in COVID-19. Background on the study: Samples of COVID-19 (acute and convalescent) were obtained from the United States, Italy and Spain. Sources were T cells, B-cell-depleted T cells, or PBMCs; the material itself was cDNA or gDNA.

Points on this clone: The sample holds other DNA sequences that translate to the same CDR3.

As handled by the study authors: It was from reference gene primer amplification that nucleated cell counts were estimated. Only in-frame clones appear in the TCRdb table, and some are missing; sequencing was by immunoSEQ multiplex PCR. D and trimming come from the DNA, and the V and J calls and clone size come from that table. There are fewer than 300,000 clones in the sample; over 70% occur only once, and 7.5% to 9% lies in the top ten. The V end was cut by 3 bases, the J end by 0 bases, with 6 bases between. Looked up from germline, CDR1 is MDHEN and CDR2 is SYDVKM. This CDR3 contains 13 residues.

What was sequenced was peripheral blood. The clonotype originates from a human donor in a cohort sampled during active COVID-19. V usage is TRBV28 and J usage is TRBJ2-7; D is unclear. Written as DNA, the CDR3 is TGTGCCAGCAGTTTGGGCAGCTCCTACGAGCAGTACTTC. Its protein is CASSLGSSYEQYF.